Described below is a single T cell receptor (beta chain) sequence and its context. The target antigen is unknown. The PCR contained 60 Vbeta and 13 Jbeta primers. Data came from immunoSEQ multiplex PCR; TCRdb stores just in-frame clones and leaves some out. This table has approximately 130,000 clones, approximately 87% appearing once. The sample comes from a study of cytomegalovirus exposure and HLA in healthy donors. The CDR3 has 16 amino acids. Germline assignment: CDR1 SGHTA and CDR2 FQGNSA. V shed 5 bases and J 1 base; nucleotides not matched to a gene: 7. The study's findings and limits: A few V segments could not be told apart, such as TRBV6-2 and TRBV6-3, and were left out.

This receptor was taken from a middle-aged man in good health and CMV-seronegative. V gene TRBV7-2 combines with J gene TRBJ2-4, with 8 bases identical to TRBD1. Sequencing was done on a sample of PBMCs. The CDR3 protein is CASSPGQGRAKNIQYF. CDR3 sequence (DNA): TGTGCCAGCAGCCCTGGACAGGGTAGGGCCAAAAACATTCAGTACTTC.